Presented here are 12 T cell receptor beta chains from one specimen sequenced in a study of regulatory T cells in long-lasting Graves disease. Stated time point: newly diagnosed GD, antithyroid drugs for less than 3 months. PBMC RNA was the source of the TCR library. Combining iRepertoire HTBI primers with Arm-PCR of CDR3 regions, the authors built TCR beta libraries. One entry per CDR3 protein results from TCRdb running MiXCR on the multiplex PCR reads. The sample holds 450,000 to 600,000 distinct CDR3 sequences, about 17% seen once. This same sample was also taken into another study, of T cells in Graves' hyperthyroidism and ophthalmopathy.

Here the sequenced sample was peripheral blood mononuclear cells (PBMCs), taken at new diagnosis, from a patient treated with antithyroid drugs. The source is a man aged 40-49 years with Graves disease.

The gene calls are TRBV6-5 and TRBJ1-1; maybe TRBD1 (6 bases). This CDR3 spans 14 amino acids. The V gene lost 3 bases and the J gene lost 1 base, with 9 bases spanning the gap. The germline V gene has CDR1 MNHEY and CDR2 SVGAGI. The CDR3 is CASSYTGSNTEAFF. The CDR3 bases are TGTGCCAGCAGTTATACAGGGTCGAACACTGAAGCTTTCTTT.

Concerning this clonotype itself: This likely traces to a read error, being one base from a far larger clone. The V call is TRBV20-1, the J call TRBJ2-1; 8 bases line up with TRBD1. The length of the CDR3 is 15 residues. The junction had 11 bases not matched to a gene; V was cut back by 0 bases and J by 10 bases. Germline V gene lookup returns CDR1 DFQATT and CDR2 SNEGSKA (reference sequence). Written as DNA, the CDR3 is TGCAGTGCTAGAGAGTGGGGACAGGCCCACTACGAGCAGTTCTTC. Translated: CSAREWGQAHYEQFF.

There are many counts of this clonotype. This rearrangement joins TRBV10-3 to TRBJ2-1; perhaps TRBD1 as D (7 bases). Trimming removed 0 bases from V and 3 bases from J, with 18 bases in between. The CDR3 has 18 residues. The germline V gene encodes CDR1 ENHRY and CDR2 SYGVKD. Written as DNA, the CDR3 is TGTGCCATCAGTGAGTCAGTGGTCGCGGGACAGCACTACAATGAGCAGTTCTTC. It encodes CAISESVVAGQHYNEQFF.

This clonotype was seen at least ten times. The chain recombines TRBV7-9 with TRBJ2-1; TRBD2 aligns across 14 bases. The CDR3 covers 17 residues. With V trimmed by 5 bases and J by 9 bases, 12 bases remained unmatched. Germline V CDR1 and CDR2: SEHNR, FQNEAQ (reference sequence). CDR3 nucleotides: TGTGCCAGCAGCGCGTCCTTAGGGACTAGCGGGAGTTCTGAGCAGTTCTTC. It yields the protein CASSASLGTSGSSEQFF.

V gene TRBV6-2 or TRBV6-3 combines with J gene TRBJ1-1; tentatively, D is TRBD1 (6 bases). Germline assignment: CDR1 MNHEY and CDR2 SVGEGT. This CDR3 is 15 amino acids long. With 5 bases removed from V and 4 bases from J, the gap between germline ends came to 17 bases. The CDR3 DNA follows: TGTGCCAGCAGTGAAGCAGTAGGGGGGGTCACTGAAGCTTTCTTT. Residues: CASSEAVGGVTEAFF.

This sequence joins TRBV14 and TRBJ2-1, with 13 bases lining up with TRBD2. From germline, CDR1 is SGHDN and CDR2 FVKESK. CDR3 length equals 15 residues. V lost 4 bases to trimming and J lost 9 bases; unmatched junction nucleotides: 6. CDR3 nucleotides: TGTGCCAGCAGCCCCTGGACTAGCGGGAGCGGTGAGCAGTTCTTC. Amino acid sequence: CASSPWTSGSGEQFF. Complete variable domain (other parts from reference TRBV14 and TRBJ2-1): EAGVTQFPSHSVIEKGQTVTLRCDPISGHDNLYWYRRVMGKEIKFLLHFVKESKQDESGMPNNRFLAERTGGTYSTLKVQPAELEDSGVYFCASSPWTSGSGEQFFGPGTRLTVL.

This sequence joins TRBV28 and TRBJ2-7; D is possibly TRBD2 (6 bases). The germline gives CDR1 MDHEN, CDR2 SYDVKM. The V end was cut by 8 bases, the J end by 4 bases, with 15 bases between. The CDR3 sequence is 13 residues long. This CDR3 reads CASEYAGRYEQYF. The CDR3 DNA sequence: TGTGCCAGCGAATACGCAGGGAGGTACGAGCAGTACTTC.

This clonotype was observed at least ten times. The gene calls are TRBV29-1 and TRBJ2-1; 8 nucleotides align to TRBD1. V was pared by 5 bases and J by 6 bases, with 6 bases of the junction left unmatched. The germline gives CDR1 SQVTM, CDR2 ANQGSEA. This CDR3 region has 13 residues. The CDR3, as DNA: TGCAGCGTTCACAGGGGGAGACCCAATGAGCAGTTCTTC. As protein: CSVHRGRPNEQFF.

This clonotype was observed many times. This sequence joins TRBV2 and TRBJ2-3; D remains unclear. V dropped 2 bases and J dropped 0 bases, with 12 bases sitting between them. Germline V gene lookup returns CDR1 SNHLY and CDR2 FYNNEI. The CDR3 consists of 16 residues. CDR3 amino acids: CASSEWVTTSTDTQYF. The CDR3 nucleotides are TGTGCCAGCAGTGAATGGGTAACTACTAGCACAGATACGCAGTATTTT.

This clonotype appeared a few times. This clone may be a read error of a much larger clone one base away. The chain links TRBV18 to TRBJ1-1; 7 bases fit TRBD1. Germline V CDR1 and CDR2: KGHSH, LQKENI. The CDR3 is 14 residues long. The CDR3 spells CASSPDRANTGAFF. The CDR3 nucleotides read TGTGCCAGCTCACCCGACAGGGCCAACACTGGAGCTTTCTTT.

This clonotype was seen only a few times. The V gene is TRBV9, the J gene TRBJ1-3; D unresolved. In germline, CDR1 is SGDLS, CDR2 YYNGEE. Trimming shortened V by 0 bases and J by 2 bases, and 3 bases separated the two germline ends. The CDR3 contains 13 residues. CDR3 in amino acids: CASSVVPGNTIYF. In DNA form, the CDR3 reads TGTGCCAGCAGCGTAGTTCCTGGAAACACCATATATTTT.

Many counts were recorded for this clonotype. V usage is TRBV7-3 and J usage is TRBJ2-5, with D perhaps assigned TRBD1 or TRBD2 (5 bases each). Germline V gives CDR1 SGHTA, CDR2 FQGTGA. The ends were cut back, 5 bases at V and 5 bases at J, with 12 bases in the middle. The length of the CDR3 is 13 residues. The CDR3 DNA follows: TGTGCCAGCAGCCAAAACTGGGGGGAGACCCAGTACTTC. Translated: CASSQNWGETQYF.